The next 13 T cell receptor beta chains were all read from a single sample in a study of blood T cell repertoires in COVID-19. Method: immunoSEQ multiplex PCR; TCRdb's copy keeps in-frame clones and lacks some. Among roughly 250,000 clones listed, 80% to 90% were seen once. The sequenced sample was PBMCs or T cells enriched from blood (not recorded which). Every receptor here comes from a woman in her 30s who had recovered from COVID-19.

J is TRBJ2-2 and V is TRBV6-2 or TRBV6-3, with TRBD2 matching over 13 bases. The germline CDR1 and CDR2 sequences are MNHEY and SVGEGT. CDR3 length: 18 residues. The V gene end was trimmed by 2 bases and the J gene end by 5 bases; junction bases not matched to a gene: 8. CDR3 coding DNA: TGTGCCAGCAGTTACCCGGGACTAGCGGGAATAGAGACCGGGGAGCTGTTTTTT. It yields the protein CASSYPGLAGIETGELFF.

V usage is TRBV12-3 or TRBV12-4 and J usage is TRBJ1-3; D is unresolved. Trimming removed 11 bases from V and 1 base from J, with 12 bases in between. The CDR3 is 13 amino acids. The CDR3 protein is CACDLVSGNTIYF. The CDR3 nucleotides are TGTGCCTGCGACTTAGTTTCTGGAAACACCATATATTTT.

This rearrangement joins TRBV6-5 to TRBJ1-5, with D perhaps matching TRBD1 (5 bases). Looked up from germline, CDR1 is MNHEY and CDR2 is SVGAGI. The CDR3 is 13 amino acids. Trimming cost V 5 bases and J 6 bases, with 11 bases left between them. CDR3 sequence (DNA): TGTGCCAGCAGTCAGGGAGGGTTTCAGCCCCAGCATTTT. Amino acid sequence: CASSQGGFQPQHF.

The chain joins TRBV12-3 or TRBV12-4 to TRBJ1-5; D is unresolved. With 2 bases removed from V and 6 bases from J, the gap between germline ends came to 8 bases. The CDR3 spans 13 residues. This CDR3 reads CASSLSSGQPQHF. DNA of the CDR3: TGTGCCAGCAGTTTAAGTAGTGGTCAGCCCCAGCATTTT.

The V gene is TRBV18, the J gene TRBJ2-3; no clear D gene. V was cut by 2 bases and J by 1 base, with 16 bases left in between. CDR3 length: 17 residues. The V gene's germline CDR1 is KGHSH and CDR2 LQKENI. The CDR3 nucleotides read TGTGCCAGCTCACCAGGCCAAGCAGGCGTGGGCACAGATACGCAGTATTTT. This gives the protein CASSPGQAGVGTDTQYF.

The rearrangement joins TRBV18 to TRBJ1-1; 12 bases map to TRBD1. Germline V CDR1 and CDR2: KGHSH, LQKENI. The CDR3 runs to 15 residues. V lost 3 bases and J lost 4; bases outside the gene matches: 3. Here the CDR3 reads CASSPGQGAITEAFF. The CDR3 DNA follows: TGTGCCAGCTCACCGGGACAGGGGGCGATCACTGAAGCTTTCTTT.

The V gene is TRBV5-4, the J gene TRBJ2-7, with a tentative D call TRBD2 (6 bases). Germline V gives CDR1 SGHNT, CDR2 YYREEE (reference sequence). The CDR3 runs to 16 residues. The ends were cut back, 4 bases at V and 0 bases at J, with 17 bases in the middle. Here the CDR3 reads CASSPSGDRPSYEQYF. In DNA, the CDR3 is TGTGCCAGCAGCCCCTCGGGGGATCGGCCCTCCTACGAGCAGTACTTC.

This chain uses TRBV9 with TRBJ1-1; the D gene is possibly TRBD1 (6 bases). This CDR3 contains 15 residues. Germline V gives CDR1 SGDLS, CDR2 YYNGEE. V was shortened by 2 bases and J by 5 bases, with 16 bases between the two germline ends. The CDR3 sequence is CASSVDPGVGTEAFF. The DNA for the CDR3 is TGTGCCAGCAGCGTCGATCCAGGGGTGGGGACTGAAGCTTTCTTT.

The table lists this clone with a few counts. J is TRBJ2-2 and V is TRBV28; D may be TRBD1 (6 bases). V lost 8 bases and J 2 bases, leaving 9 bases between the germline ends. CDR1 and CDR2 from the germline V gene are MDHEN and SYDVKM. The CDR3 sequence is 13 residues long. DNA for the CDR3: TGTGCCAGCGCAGGGGTCAACACCGGGGAGCTGTTTTTT. Its translation is CASAGVNTGELFF.

This chain joins TRBV29-1 and TRBJ1-1; D unclear. This CDR3 spans 13 amino acids. The V end was cut by 3 bases, the J end by 0 bases, with 8 bases between. CDR1 and CDR2 from the germline V gene are SQVTM and ANQGSEA. The CDR3 sequence is CSVDRVMNTEAFF. In DNA, the CDR3 is TGCAGCGTTGATCGGGTAATGAACACTGAAGCTTTCTTT.

The V and J genes are TRBV5-1 and TRBJ2-3; 8 nucleotides match TRBD1. The germline CDR1 and CDR2 sequences are SGHRS and YFSETQ. After removal of 0 bases from V and 8 bases from J, the junction contained 5 bases not matched to a gene. The CDR3 consists of 14 residues. The CDR3 here is CASSLVTGVGTQYF. CDR3 bases: TGCGCCAGCAGCTTGGTGACAGGGGTGGGTACGCAGTATTTT.

This clone was counted between two and nine times. The V and J genes are TRBV29-1 and TRBJ1-2, with 8 positions matching TRBD1. The CDR3 has 12 residues. J lost 5 bases, V lost 6 bases, and 5 bases had no gene match. Germline CDR1 reads SQVTM; CDR2 reads ANQGSEA. The CDR3 loop reads CSVDGQGYGYTF. The CDR3, as DNA: TGCAGCGTAGACGGACAGGGTTATGGCTACACCTTC.

This chain joins TRBV6-5 and TRBJ2-1; 7 bases line up with TRBD2. Per germline, CDR1 MNHEY and CDR2 SVGAGI. The trim removed 2 bases at V and 6 bases at J, leaving 7 bases unmatched. The CDR3 runs to 15 residues. The CDR3 is CASSYPPGRSNEQFF. CDR3 nucleotide sequence: TGTGCCAGCAGTTACCCCCCCGGGAGGAGCAATGAGCAGTTCTTC.